This TCR beta chain was sequenced for a study of radiotherapy plus CTLA-4 blockade in lung cancer. Study as a whole: Disease control was present in around a third of patients, and objective responses in approximately 18%.

With ipilimumab providing CTLA-4 blockade, focal radiation was administered to patients who had chemo-refractory metastatic non-small-cell lung cancer. A note on this clone: Its antigen is unidentified.

The CDR3 runs to 15 residues. Germline V CDR1 and CDR2: MNHNY, SVGAGI (reference sequence). J gave up 7 bases and V 5 bases, and 7 bases lay outside the gene matches. The protocol was immunoSEQ multiplex PCR, while the TCRdb copy is restricted to in-frame clones and leaves out a portion. Among about 80,000 clones listed, under 90% were seen once. Findings of the study overall: Clones derived from tumor TCRs expanded in blood after radiotherapy plus ipilimumab. It was early blood T cell clone dynamics, with interferon-beta, that reportedly best predicted response.

This receptor was taken from a human donor with non-small cell lung cancer who had stable disease on radiotherapy plus ipilimumab. This specimen consisted of peripheral blood, obtained from a patient treated with radiotherapy plus ipilimumab. The V gene is TRBV6-6, the J gene TRBJ1-6, with TRBD1 matching 8 bases. CDR3 in amino acids: CASSPWTGPNSPLHF. CDR3 DNA sequence: TGTGCCAGCAGTCCCTGGACAGGGCCAAATTCACCCCTCCACTTT.